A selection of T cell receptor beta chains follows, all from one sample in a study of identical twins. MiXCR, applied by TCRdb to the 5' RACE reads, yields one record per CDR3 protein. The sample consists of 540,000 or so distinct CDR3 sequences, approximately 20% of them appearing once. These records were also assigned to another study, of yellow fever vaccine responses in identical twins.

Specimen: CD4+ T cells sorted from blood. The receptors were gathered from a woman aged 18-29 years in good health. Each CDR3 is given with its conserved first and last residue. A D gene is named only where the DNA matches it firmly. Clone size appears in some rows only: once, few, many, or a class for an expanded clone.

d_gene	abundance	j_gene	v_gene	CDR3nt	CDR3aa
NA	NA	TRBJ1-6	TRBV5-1	TGCGCCAGCAGCTTGGAGGATGTAGGGTCACCCCTCCACTTT	CASSLEDVGSPLHF
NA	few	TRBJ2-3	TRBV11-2	TGTGCCAGCAGCTTAGCTATTCTGGCAGATACGCAGTATTTT	CASSLAILADTQYF
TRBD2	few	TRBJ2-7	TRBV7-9	TGTGCCAGCAGCCGCGGACTAGCGTCCTCCTACGAGCAGTACTTC	CASSRGLASSYEQYF
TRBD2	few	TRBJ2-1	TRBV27	TGTGCCAGCAGTTTCCCTACTAGCGGATCTTACAATGAGCAGTTCTTC	CASSFPTSGSYNEQFF
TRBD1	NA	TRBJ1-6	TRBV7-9	TGTGCCAGCAGCCCAGGGGGGAGAGCCTATAATTCACCCCTCCACTTT	CASSPGGRAYNSPLHF
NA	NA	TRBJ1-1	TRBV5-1	TGCGCCAGCAGCTTGGCCGCGGCGTTGAACACTGAAGCTTTCTTT	CASSLAAALNTEAFF
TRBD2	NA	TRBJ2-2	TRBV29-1	TGCAGCGTTTCTAGCGGGGGACCCGGGGAGCTGTTTTTT	CSVSSGGPGELFF
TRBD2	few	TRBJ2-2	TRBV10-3	TGTGCCATCAGTCTAGCGGGAGGGCCGGAGAACACCGGGGAGCTGTTTTTT	CAISLAGGPENTGELFF
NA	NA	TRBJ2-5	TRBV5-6	TGTGCCAGCAGCTTGGCGGGGGGACAGGCATTAGAGACCCAGTACTTC	CASSLAGGQALETQYF
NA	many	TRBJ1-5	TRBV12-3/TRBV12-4	TGTGCCAGCAGTCTCATTAGTGTGCCCCAGCATTTT	CASSLISVPQHF
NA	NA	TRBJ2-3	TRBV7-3	TGTGCCAGCAGCTTACAGGGGTTAGCGACAGATACGCAGTATTTT	CASSLQGLATDTQYF
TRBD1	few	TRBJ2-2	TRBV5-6	TGTGCCAGCAGCTTGGCAGGGGGCAGAACCGGGGAGCTGTTTTTT	CASSLAGGRTGELFF
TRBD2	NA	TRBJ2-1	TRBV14	TGTGCCAGCAGCCAAGGGCTAGCGGGAACATACAATGAGCAGTTCTTC	CASSQGLAGTYNEQFF
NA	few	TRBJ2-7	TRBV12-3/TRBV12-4	TGTGCCAGCAGTGAGGACGGTCCCTCCTACGAGCAGTACTTC	CASSEDGPSYEQYF
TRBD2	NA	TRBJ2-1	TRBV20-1	TGCAGTGCTAACGGTCCGGGACTACCGAATGAGCAGTTCTTC	CSANGPGLPNEQFF
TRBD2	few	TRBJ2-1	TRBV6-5	TGTGCCAGCAGTTACACGGGCCGGGGGGCCTACAATGAGCAGTTCTTC	CASSYTGRGAYNEQFF
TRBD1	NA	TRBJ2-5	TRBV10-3	TGTGCCATCAGTGAGTCATGGGACAGGGAAAAGGAGGAGACCCAGTACTTC	CAISESWDREKEETQYF
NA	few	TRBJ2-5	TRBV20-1	TGCAGTGCTAGTAGCCAGGGTTCGGGGGTGACCCAGTACTTC	CSASSQGSGVTQYF
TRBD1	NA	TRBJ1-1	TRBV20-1	TGCAGTGCACGCAGGGGGCAAATTGGTGGAGCTGAAGCTTTCTTT	CSARRGQIGGAEAFF
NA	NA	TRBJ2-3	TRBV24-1	TGTGCCACCGGACAGAGCACAGATACGCAGTATTTT	CATGQSTDTQYF
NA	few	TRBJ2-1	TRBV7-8	TGTGCCAGCAGCTTAGTGGTAAAGCAGTTCTTC	CASSLVVKQFF
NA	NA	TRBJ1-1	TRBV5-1	TGCGCCAGCAGGGTGGGAACTGAAGCTTTCTTT	CASRVGTEAFF
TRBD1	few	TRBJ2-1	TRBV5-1	TGCGCCAGCAGCTTAACGACAGGGGGCACAAACAATGAGCAGTTCTTC	CASSLTTGGTNNEQFF